The sequence of this TCR beta chain was determined in a study of blood T cell repertoires in COVID-19. About the research overall: Sites across the United States, Italy and Spain contributed samples from acute and convalescent COVID-19.

The assay was immunoSEQ multiplex PCR, and TCRdb's table has in-frame clones only and misses some. The repertoire includes about 490,000 clones, approximately 83% of them detected once, and under 4% sits in the top ten. Germline CDR1 is SGHRS and CDR2 is YFSETQ. CDR3 size: 12 residues. Trimming stripped 6 bases from V and 1 base from J, with 7 bases between. The TCR sequence derives from a human donor in a cohort sampled during active COVID-19. The chain uses TRBV5-1 and TRBJ2-5, with D unresolved. Sequencing used peripheral blood. This CDR3 reads CASTSSQETQYF. In nucleotides, the CDR3 is TGCGCCAGCACCTCTTCCCAAGAGACCCAGTACTTC.